This T cell receptor beta chain comes out of a study of blood T cell repertoires in COVID-19. On the study more broadly: COVID-19 samples collected from the United States, Italy and Spain covered acute and convalescent phases. In each case, the material was cDNA or gDNA derived from T cells, B-cell-depleted T cells, or PBMCs.

The germline V gene has CDR1 SGHTA and CDR2 FQGTGA. The CDR3 covers 15 residues. V trimming: 4 bases; J trimming: 7 bases; junction bases outside the gene matches: 7. Study processing details: Amplified reference gene primers provided the basis for estimating nucleated cell counts. The assay was immunoSEQ multiplex PCR, and TCRdb's table has in-frame clones only and misses some. The V and J calls and the clone size are those of that table, but D and trimming were determined from the DNA. The sample comprises some 100,000 clones, roughly 89% of which are singletons, and 5.7% rests with the top ten. The TCR originated in a man aged 70 or older with acute or convalescent COVID-19. The rearrangement links TRBV7-3 to TRBJ1-6; 7 bases fit TRBD1. The sequenced sample was peripheral blood. The CDR3, as DNA: TGTGCCAGCAGCTCCGGACAGGCCGACAATTCACCCCTCCACTTT. Its translation: CASSSGQADNSPLHF.